The next 10 T cell receptor beta chains were all read from a single sample in a study of cytomegalovirus exposure and HLA in healthy donors. The PCR used 60 Vbeta and 13 Jbeta primers. The table came from immunoSEQ multiplex PCR; TCRdb's copy has only in-frame clones and leaves some out. The sample lists 99,000 or so clones; around 15% were seen once. Sequencing was done on a sample of PBMCs. Receptors originate from a female donor in good health and CMV-seronegative.

The V gene is TRBV2, the J gene TRBJ1-2; 7 bases map to TRBD1. The V gene end was trimmed by 7 bases and the J gene end by 8 bases; junction bases not matched to a gene: 16. The CDR3 covers 15 residues. Germline assignment: CDR1 SNHLY and CDR2 FYNNEI. CDR3 amino acids: CASIGTPTGIGGYTF. Here the CDR3 DNA reads TGTGCCAGCATTGGGACTCCGACAGGGATTGGAGGCTACACCTTC.

V usage is TRBV27 and J usage is TRBJ2-5; 11 bases are shared with TRBD2. This CDR3 has 15 residues. The trim removed 6 bases at V and 0 bases at J, leaving 3 bases unmatched. The V gene's germline CDR1 is MNHEY and CDR2 SMNVEV (reference sequence). The CDR3 reads CASSRSGGDQETQYF. CDR3 bases: TGTGCCAGCAGCCGTAGCGGGGGGGACCAAGAGACCCAGTACTTC.

For the CDR3, the DNA is TGTGCCAGCAGCTCCAGACAGGGAGGCTCTGGGGCCAACGTCCTGACTTTC. Protein: CASSSRQGGSGANVLTF. The J gene is TRBJ2-6, the V gene TRBV9; a possible D gene is TRBD1 (7 bases). Trimming removed 4 bases at V and 0 bases at J, with 14 bases between. The CDR3 covers 17 residues. Germline V gene lookup returns CDR1 SGDLS and CDR2 YYNGEE.

V usage is TRBV6-1 and J usage is TRBJ1-2, with TRBD1 matching over 7 bases. Unmatched junction bases numbered 10, after V lost 1 base and J lost 8 bases. This CDR3 region has 15 residues. Germline V CDR1 and CDR2: MNHNS, SASEGT. CDR3 bases: TGTGCCAGCAGTGAAGTTATTTCAGGGGGTAGGGGCTACACCTTC. Its protein product is CASSEVISGGRGYTF.

The chain joins TRBV4-3 to TRBJ2-3; 13 nucleotides agree with TRBD2. The germline V gene encodes CDR1 LGHNA and CDR2 YSLEER. The ends lost 4 bases at V and 5 bases at J; junction bases unmatched: 9. CDR3 length equals 17 residues. For the CDR3, the DNA is TGCGCCAGCAGCCCCGGACTAGCGGGGGCTTCGGTAGATACGCAGTATTTT. Its protein product is CASSPGLAGASVDTQYF.

The chain recombines TRBV7-8 with TRBJ1-2, with D perhaps matching TRBD1 (5 bases). Germline V gene data show CDR1 as SGHVS and CDR2 as FQNEAQ. CDR3 size: 15 residues. V was pared by 2 bases and J by 4 bases, with 14 bases between. CDR3: CASSLTVGQGYGYTF. The CDR3 bases are TGTGCCAGCAGCTTAACGGTCGGCCAGGGCTATGGCTACACCTTC.

The rearrangement joins TRBV4-1 to TRBJ1-2, with unresolved D. Germline V lookup: CDR1 MGHRA, CDR2 YSYEKL. V was pared by 0 bases and J by 9 bases, with 20 bases between. The CDR3 runs 16 residues. For the CDR3, the DNA is TGCGCCAGCAGCCAAGACCTATGGCGGCGTATTAGCAGCTACACCTTC. Translating gives CASSQDLWRRISSYTF.

This clone was picked up a small number of times. The rearrangement links TRBV7-9 to TRBJ1-4; D perhaps matches TRBD1 (5 bases). Germline CDR1 reads SEHNR; CDR2 reads FQNEAQ (reference sequence). V was trimmed by 3 bases and J by 5 bases, leaving 19 bases between them. The CDR3 runs 17 residues. The CDR3 region has the DNA TGTGCCAGCAGCTTGATCGGACAATTCAAGGGGAATGAAAAACTGTTTTTT. Its translation: CASSLIGQFKGNEKLFF.

The V call is TRBV7-8, the J call TRBJ1-5; TRBD1 aligns across 8 bases. In germline, CDR1 is SGHVS, CDR2 FQNEAQ. CDR3 length: 15 amino acids. With V trimmed by 4 bases and J by 5 bases, 7 bases remained unmatched. The CDR3 here is CASSSRTGRDQPQHF. As DNA, the CDR3 is TGTGCCAGCAGCTCCAGGACAGGGCGAGATCAGCCCCAGCATTTT.

This clone was detected only a few times. The chain carries TRBV6-6 and TRBJ1-2; possible D gene TRBD1, 6 bases. The CDR3 is made up of 14 amino acids. The V end was cut by 0 bases, the J end by 4 bases, with 9 bases between. Germline lookup yields CDR1 MNHNY and CDR2 SVGAGI (reference sequence). The CDR3 nucleotides read TGTGCCAGCAGTTACTCGGACAGTTCCTATGGCTACACCTTC. Protein product: CASSYSDSSYGYTF.